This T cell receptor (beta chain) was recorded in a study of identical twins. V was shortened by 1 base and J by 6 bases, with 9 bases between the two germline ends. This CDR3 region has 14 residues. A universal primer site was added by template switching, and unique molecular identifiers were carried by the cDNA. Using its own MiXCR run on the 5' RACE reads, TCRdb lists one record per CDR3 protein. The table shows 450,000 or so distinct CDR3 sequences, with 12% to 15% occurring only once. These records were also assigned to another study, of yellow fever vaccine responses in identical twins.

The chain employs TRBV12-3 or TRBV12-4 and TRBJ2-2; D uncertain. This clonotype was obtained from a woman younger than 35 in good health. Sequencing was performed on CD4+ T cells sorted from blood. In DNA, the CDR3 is TGTGCCAGCAGTTTAGATGGGGTCGCCGGGGAGCTGTTTTTT. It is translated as CASSLDGVAGELFF.